What follows are 31 T cell receptor beta chains derived from one specimen sequenced in a study of human T cells and chemical hapten exposure. Sample time point: patch test 2, 6 weeks after DPC sensitization. The treatment denotes: therapeutic diphenylcyclopropenone sensitization with weekly scalp DPC. One entry per CDR3 protein, called by TCRdb with MiXCR from the RACE reads. The sample gives 95,000 or so distinct CDR3 sequences, 11% of which show up once; 3.2% is in the top ten. The input for sequencing was whole blood, taken in connection with sensitization to the hapten diphenylcyclopropenone (DPC). The source is a woman aged 35 to 49 with alopecia areata. Some clones in this sample may be carry-over from other donors' samples.

This clonotype was observed at least ten times. CDR3 region: CASSSWTSGYNEQFF. The CDR3 DNA is TGTGCCAGTAGTTCCTGGACTAGCGGATACAATGAGCAGTTCTTC. The chain has TRBV19 and TRBJ2-1; 10 bases are a match to TRBD2. The germline V gene encodes CDR1 LNHDA and CDR2 SQIVND (reference sequence). CDR3 length: 15 amino acids. Losses at the gene ends were 5 bases for V and 4 bases for J; bases not matched to a gene: 5.

This clonotype was seen a few times. The chain employs TRBV6-2 or TRBV6-3 and TRBJ2-2, with 7 nucleotides matching TRBD2. CDR3 size: 15 residues. J was trimmed by 5 bases and V by 2 bases; bases with no gene match: 5. Germline values: CDR1 MNHEY, CDR2 SVGEGT. The CDR3 is CASSYGEGRTGELFF. In DNA form, the CDR3 reads TGTGCCAGCAGTTACGGGGAGGGGAGAACCGGGGAGCTGTTTTTT.

This clonotype came up many times. V and J are TRBV28 and TRBJ1-1; 8 positions match TRBD1. Germline CDR1 reads MDHEN; CDR2 reads SYDVKM. The CDR3 loop spans 13 amino acids. With 11 bases clipped from V and 4 bases from J, the junction kept 9 bases outside the gene matches. The CDR3 bases are TGTGCCCATAGTACAGGGGGGGCCACTGAAGCTTTCTTT. The encoded protein is CAHSTGGATEAFF.

This clonotype was seen a few times. The CDR3 loop reads CASGLVVGTYNEQFF. The DNA for the CDR3 is TGTGCTAGTGGTTTGGTAGTCGGGACTTACAATGAGCAGTTCTTC. This chain joins TRBV12-5 and TRBJ2-1, with D maybe TRBD2 (6 bases). The V end was cut by 0 bases, the J end by 4 bases, with 10 bases between. Germline V gene sequence: CDR1 LGHNT, CDR2 FRNRAP. CDR3 length equals 15 residues.

This clonotype turned up a few times. The V gene is TRBV7-8, the J gene TRBJ1-4; a weak D match, TRBD1 (6 bases). The CDR3 runs to 14 residues. Germline assignment: CDR1 SGHVS and CDR2 FQNEAQ. V gave up 4 bases and J gave up 8 bases, with 14 bases separating them. CDR3: CASSYIGQREKLFF. DNA of the CDR3: TGTGCCAGCAGCTACATAGGACAGAGGGAAAAACTGTTTTTT.

Ten or more counts support this clonotype. The rearrangement uses TRBV20-1 and TRBJ2-1, with 10 bases identical to TRBD2. V shed 5 bases, J shed 0 bases, and the junction held 7 bases outside the gene matches. Per germline, CDR1 DFQATT and CDR2 SNEGSKA (reference sequence). The CDR3 spans 16 residues. The CDR3: CSAPRPSGSSYNEQFF. CDR3 sequence (DNA): TGCAGTGCTCCTCGACCTAGCGGGAGCTCCTACAATGAGCAGTTCTTC.

This clonotype was counted ten times or more. V is TRBV9 and J is TRBJ1-2; D not certain. V was cut by 0 bases and J by 3 bases, with 15 bases left in between. Germline V gives CDR1 SGDLS, CDR2 YYNGEE. This CDR3 contains 16 residues. CDR3 sequence: CASSVDVGDGDYGYTF. The CDR3, as DNA: TGTGCCAGCAGCGTAGATGTCGGAGACGGGGACTATGGCTACACCTTC.

This clonotype has a count of ten or more. The V gene is TRBV6-1, the J gene TRBJ2-7, with D possibly being TRBD1 (6 bases). The germline V gene encodes CDR1 MNHNS and CDR2 SASEGT. V shed 2 bases and J shed 5 bases, with 13 bases lying between them. The CDR3 is 14 residues long. CDR3 sequence (DNA): TGTGCCAGCAGTGAACAGGGGCCAAAGGACGAGCAGTACTTC. Translated: CASSEQGPKDEQYF.

In its sample, this clonotype was seen many times. The chain carries TRBV4-3 and TRBJ1-1; D unclear. Germline lookup yields CDR1 LGHNA and CDR2 YSLEER. The length of the CDR3 is 15 residues. The ends were cut back, 1 base at V and 0 bases at J, with 9 bases in the middle. CDR3 nucleotide sequence: TGCGCCAGCAGCCAAGGTGATACAATGAACACTGAAGCTTTCTTT. Its protein is CASSQGDTMNTEAFF.

The chain couples TRBV7-3 to TRBJ2-2; D not resolved. The germline CDR1 and CDR2 sequences are SGHTA and FQGTGA. V lost 5 bases, J lost 1 base, and 8 bases lay in between. The CDR3 consists of 14 residues. CDR3 DNA sequence: TGTGCCAGCAGCCTTCTAATGAACACCGGGGAGCTGTTTTTT. The encoded protein is CASSLLMNTGELFF. Filled out from reference TRBV7-3 and TRBJ2-2, the complete variable domain reads GAGVSQTPSNKVTEKGKYVELRCDPISGHTALYWYRQSLGQGPEFLIYFQGTGAADDSGLPNDRFFAVRPEGSVSTLKIQRTERGDSAVYLCASSLLMNTGELFFGEGSRLTVL.

This clonotype was seen only a few times. The J gene is TRBJ2-5, the V gene TRBV21-1; the table names TRBD1, a call not compared with the DNA. TRBV21-1 is a pseudogene segment. This CDR3 region has 12 residues. The CDR3 protein is CASNHRGETQYF. As DNA, the CDR3 is TGTGCCAGCAACCACAGGGGGGAGACCCAGTACTTC.

The chain is built from TRBV6-2 or TRBV6-3 and TRBJ1-5, with D hard to call. The CDR3 runs 14 residues. CDR1 MNHEY and CDR2 SVGEGT come from the germline V gene. The V end was cut by 2 bases, the J end by 1 base, with 6 bases between. In DNA, the CDR3 is TGTGCCAGCAGTTACGTGGGAAGCAATCAGCCCCAGCATTTT. This codes for CASSYVGSNQPQHF.

This rearrangement joins TRBV9 to TRBJ1-3; TRBD1 might be the D (5 bases). Trimming removed 3 bases at V and 10 bases at J, with 17 bases between. CDR3 length: 14 residues. Germline V gives CDR1 SGDLS, CDR2 YYNGEE. CDR3 sequence: CASSGRGDLGTIYF. DNA for the CDR3: TGTGCCAGCAGCGGTCGCGGGGACTTGGGGACCATATATTTT.

This clonotype was seen a handful of times. The rearrangement uses TRBV15 and TRBJ2-2; the match to TRBD2 covers 8 bases. V lost 2 bases and J lost 1; bases outside the gene matches: 9. CDR1 and CDR2 (germline): LNHNV, YYDKDF (reference sequence). The CDR3 is 18 residues long. The CDR3: CATSRHGTSGLNTGELFF. The CDR3 DNA is TGTGCCACCAGCAGACACGGAACTAGCGGACTGAACACCGGGGAGCTGTTTTTT.

This clonotype has at least ten counts. The chain links TRBV7-8 to TRBJ2-7; 14 bases align to TRBD2. The CDR3 totals 19 residues. Trimming cost V 4 bases and J 2 bases; bases outside gene matches: 13. Germline CDR1 is SGHVS and CDR2 is FQNEAQ. The CDR3 bases are TGTGCCAGCAGCTACCGACTAGCGGGAGGGTTGGTCCTTACCTACGAGCAGTACTTC. Encoded protein: CASSYRLAGGLVLTYEQYF. Variable domain in full (rest from reference TRBV7-8 and TRBJ2-7): GAGVSQSPRYKVAKRGQDVALRCDPISGHVSLFWYQQALGQGPEFLTYFQNEAQLDKSGLPSDRFFAERPEGSVSTLKIQRTQQEDSAVYLCASSYRLAGGLVLTYEQYFGPGTRLTVT.

The sample holds a few counts of this clonotype. The genes are TRBV20-1 and TRBJ1-2; D may be TRBD1 (5 bases). Germline values: CDR1 DFQATT, CDR2 SNEGSKA (reference sequence). The CDR3 is 12 amino acids. Trimming stripped 6 bases from V and 5 bases from J, with 13 bases between. The CDR3 loop reads CSAWGEGYGYTF. CDR3 sequence (DNA): TGCAGTGCCTGGGGAGAGGGGTATGGCTACACCTTC.

This clonotype was seen repeatedly, ten times or more. The chain combines TRBV28 with TRBJ2-1, with a possible D match to TRBD1 (5 bases). This CDR3 has 11 amino acids. Trimming removed 2 bases from V and 15 bases from J, with 11 bases in between. Per the germline V gene, CDR1 is MDHEN and CDR2 is SYDVKM. The CDR3 bases are TGTGCCAGCAGTTTAGGGGCAAGCTGGTTCTTC. Translation: CASSLGASWFF.

In its sample, this clonotype was seen many times. This chain uses TRBV19 with TRBJ1-5, with D possibly being TRBD1 (5 bases). V was pared by 7 bases and J by 1 base, with 14 bases between. In germline, CDR1 is LNHDA, CDR2 SQIVND (reference sequence). The length of the CDR3 is 15 residues. CDR3 in DNA: TGTGCCAGTACCAGGGTCGGTCGGAGCAATCAGCCCCAGCATTTT. The encoded protein is CASTRVGRSNQPQHF.

This clonotype was counted ten times or more. The chain links TRBV4-2 to TRBJ2-1, with unresolved D. Germline CDR1 is LGHNA and CDR2 is YNFKEQ. The CDR3 is made up of 13 amino acids. Trimming shortened V by 0 bases and J by 9 bases, and 9 bases separated the two germline ends. The DNA of the CDR3 is TGTGCCAGCAGCCAAGAAAGCCATGGTGAGCAGTTCTTC. Translated: CASSQESHGEQFF.

This clonotype appeared a few times. The J gene is TRBJ2-2, the V gene TRBV4-1, with 10 bases that match TRBD1. The CDR3 length is 15 residues. The germline V gene encodes CDR1 MGHRA and CDR2 YSYEKL. J lost 7 bases, V lost 3 bases, and 5 bases had no gene match. The CDR3: CASSHGTGVDGELFF. In DNA, the CDR3 is TGCGCCAGCAGCCACGGGACAGGGGTGGACGGGGAGCTGTTTTTT.

The chain carries TRBV28 and TRBJ1-1, with D uncertain. Germline loops: CDR1 MDHEN, CDR2 SYDVKM. The CDR3 totals 14 residues. Trimming pared 5 bases from V and 4 bases from J, leaving 14 bases between. The CDR3 here is CASSQGGSRTEAFF. The CDR3 DNA sequence: TGTGCCAGCAGTCAAGGAGGATCGCGCACTGAAGCTTTCTTT.

The rearrangement uses TRBV7-9 and TRBJ1-1, with TRBD1 identical over 9 bases. The CDR3 spans 17 residues. From germline, CDR1 is SEHNR and CDR2 FQNEAQ (reference sequence). The junction had 14 bases not matched to a gene; V was cut back by 5 bases and J by 4 bases. The CDR3, as DNA: TGTGCCAGCAGCCCGAGGGACAGGGCTTTCTACGCCACTGAAGCTTTCTTT. Protein product: CASSPRDRAFYATEAFF.

This clonotype was detected ten times or more. This chain joins TRBV7-9 and TRBJ1-5; D is possibly TRBD1 (5 bases). CDR3 length: 13 residues. Germline lookup yields CDR1 SEHNR and CDR2 FQNEAQ (reference sequence). Trimming removed 5 bases at V and 4 bases at J, with 9 bases between. The CDR3 loop reads CASSLQGNQPQHF. In DNA, the CDR3 is TGTGCCAGCAGCCTGCAGGGTAATCAGCCCCAGCATTTT.

This clonotype was recorded many times. V usage is TRBV18 and J usage is TRBJ1-5; D is perhaps TRBD1 (5 bases). Germline V lookup: CDR1 KGHSH, CDR2 LQKENI. CDR3 size: 15 residues. Trimming removed 3 bases from V and 1 base from J, with 10 bases in between. As DNA, the CDR3 is TGTGCCAGCTCACCGGGGAGGGGAAGCAATCAGCCCCAGCATTTT. This sequence encodes CASSPGRGSNQPQHF.

The table lists this clonotype with many counts. The chain employs TRBV7-2 and TRBJ2-7, with TRBD1 matching 8 bases. The germline V gene encodes CDR1 SGHTA and CDR2 FQGNSA. The CDR3 consists of 15 residues. Trimming took 1 base from V and 6 from J; bases not matched to a gene: 8. CDR3 nucleotides: TGTGCCAGCAGCTTAGTAGGACAGGGCTCGGGCGAGCAGTACTTC. Amino acids: CASSLVGQGSGEQYF.

In this sample, this clonotype turned up a few times. The V call is TRBV7-9, the J call TRBJ1-6; TRBD1 might be the D (5 bases). CDR3 length: 15 residues. V was trimmed by 5 bases and J by 5 bases, leaving 13 bases between them. Germline V lookup: CDR1 SEHNR, CDR2 FQNEAQ (reference sequence). The CDR3 nucleotides are TGTGCCAGCAGCCCCTCGGGGGTCGATAATTCACCCCTCCACTTT. It encodes CASSPSGVDNSPLHF.

This clonotype was seen repeatedly, ten times or more. This chain uses TRBV18 with TRBJ1-5; 7 bases match TRBD1. This CDR3 region has 14 residues. Trimming cost V 6 bases and J 4 bases; bases outside gene matches: 6. The germline V gene has CDR1 KGHSH and CDR2 LQKENI. In DNA form, the CDR3 reads TGTGCCAGCTCTCCCGGGACAGATAATCAGCCCCAGCATTTT. Translating gives CASSPGTDNQPQHF.

The V call is TRBV30, the J call TRBJ1-1; the D is unclear. The CDR3 covers 14 residues. From germline, CDR1 is GTSNPN and CDR2 SVGIG (reference sequence). Trimming pared 3 bases from V and 4 bases from J, leaving 15 bases between. The CDR3 sequence: CAWRDSPAGTEAFF. The CDR3 coding sequence is TGTGCCTGGAGGGACTCCCCGGCGGGCACTGAAGCTTTCTTT. Drawing the rest from reference TRBV30 and TRBJ1-1, the complete variable domain is SQTIHQWPATLVQPVGSPLSLECTVEGTSNPNLYWYRQAAGRGLQLLFYSVGIGQISSEVPQNLSASRPQDRQFILSSKKLLLSDSGFYLCAWRDSPAGTEAFFGQGTRLTVV.

Ten or more counts support this clonotype. The chain employs TRBV18 and TRBJ1-6; 9 bases fit TRBD1. The V gene end was trimmed by 8 bases and the J gene end by 9 bases; junction bases not matched to a gene: 8. CDR1 KGHSH and CDR2 LQKENI come from the germline V gene. This CDR3 has 14 amino acids. Written as DNA, the CDR3 is TGTGCCAGCACCGCGGACAGGGGAGGTTCACCCCTCCACTTT. Translating it yields CASTADRGGSPLHF. Complete variable domain (other parts from reference TRBV18 and TRBJ1-6): NAGVMQNPRHLVRRRGQEARLRCSPMKGHSHVYWYRQLPEEGLKFMVYLQKENIIDESGMPKERFSAEFPKEGPSILRIQQVVRGDSAAYFCASTADRGGSPLHFGNGTRLTVT.

This clonotype was detected many times. The chain recombines TRBV4-1 with TRBJ2-7; 7 bases line up with TRBD1. Germline V gene sequence: CDR1 MGHRA, CDR2 YSYEKL. V gave up 3 bases and J gave up 2 bases; unmatched junction bases: 4. The CDR3 consists of 14 residues. CDR3 residues: CASSHPGQTYEQYF. CDR3 DNA: TGCGCCAGCAGCCACCCGGGACAGACCTACGAGCAGTACTTC.

A few counts support this clonotype. This chain links TRBV15 with TRBJ1-1, with 11 bases fitting TRBD1. V gave up 3 bases and J gave up 4 bases; unmatched junction bases: 4. Germline V gene data show CDR1 as LNHNV and CDR2 as YYDKDF (reference sequence). This CDR3 has 15 amino acids. CDR3 in amino acids: CATSRDRGHGTEAFF. CDR3 nucleotide sequence: TGTGCCACCAGCAGGGACAGGGGGCACGGCACTGAAGCTTTCTTT.